The 3 T cell receptor beta chains in this list originate from one sample, sequenced in a study of OX40 agonist ivuxolimab in advanced cancers. The repertoire was sequenced with immunoSEQ multiplex PCR; TCRdb's copy has only in-frame clones and lacks some. The sample carries approximately 60,000 clones, approximately 85% recorded once. This material consisted of CD4+ or CD8+ T cells sorted from blood, taken in a trial of the OX40 agonist ivuxolimab. These receptors originate from an adult with an advanced solid tumor such as melanoma, head and neck, liver or kidney cancer.

This sequence joins TRBV13 and TRBJ2-7, with 11 nucleotides matching TRBD2. Losses at the gene ends were 4 bases for V and 4 bases for J; bases not matched to a gene: 3. Germline loops: CDR1 PRHDT, CDR2 FYEKMQ (reference sequence). The CDR3 is 14 amino acids. The DNA of the CDR3 is TGTGCCAGCAGCTCCGGGACTAGCGGTTACGAGCAGTACTTC. Translated: CASSSGTSGYEQYF.

V usage is TRBV7-8 and J usage is TRBJ2-2; 7 nucleotides line up with TRBD2. The CDR3 spans 15 residues. The germline V gene has CDR1 SGHVS and CDR2 FQNEAQ. J lost 6 bases, V lost 6 bases, and 10 bases had no gene match. CDR3 nucleotide sequence: TGTGCCAGCAGACAAACTGAGGGAGGGGCCGGGGAGCTGTTTTTT. Translated, it gives CASRQTEGGAGELFF.

The chain carries TRBV4-1 and TRBJ1-2; D not resolved. From germline, CDR1 is MGHRA and CDR2 YSYEKL. The ends were cut back, 0 bases at V and 5 bases at J, with 7 bases in the middle. CDR3 length equals 13 residues. The CDR3 region has the DNA TGCGCCAGCAGCCAAGAACGTTATTATGGCTACACCTTC. This codes for CASSQERYYGYTF.